This T cell receptor beta chain was obtained from a study of T cell responses to AZD1222 COVID-19 vaccine. Study-level findings and limits: Spike-specific TCR breadth rose after two AZD1222 doses, and depth rose as well. White British people made up most donors, females outnumbered males, and clonal diversity was possibly underestimated.

The assay was immunoSEQ multiplex PCR, and TCRdb's table has in-frame clones only and misses some. The repertoire includes approximately 77,000 clones, more than 90% of them detected once, and roughly 4.3% sits in the top ten. V dropped 3 bases and J dropped 8 bases, with 16 bases sitting between them. The length of the CDR3 is 15 residues. From germline, CDR1 is MNHEY and CDR2 SMNVEV (reference sequence). As regards this clone: The target antigen is unknown.

The source of this sequence is an adult who received the AZD1222 COVID-19 vaccine. Specimen: peripheral blood, collected 28 days after the second AZD1222 dose. The chain combines TRBV27 with TRBJ1-4; maybe TRBD1 (5 bases). CDR3 nucleotide sequence: TGTGCCAGCAGTTTGGGCGACAGTAGATGGGAAAAACTGTTTTTT. The encoded protein is CASSLGDSRWEKLFF.